The clone carrying this TCR beta chain has just a few counts. Clones were sequenced by immunoSEQ multiplex PCR, and TCRdb holds only the in-frame ones, with some missing. The sample has 120,000 or so clones; approximately 80% are singletons. Germline CDR1 SNHLY, CDR2 FYNNEI. The CDR3 is 13 residues long. V lost 10 bases and J 10 bases, leaving 17 bases between the germline ends. These data come from a study of T cell responses to AZD1222 COVID-19 vaccine. The genes are TRBV2 and TRBJ1-6, with D possibly TRBD1 on 5 matching bases. The material was peripheral blood, obtained 28 days after the second AZD1222 dose. This sequence was found in an adult who received the AZD1222 COVID-19 vaccine. CDR3 region: CATLWNWGSPLHF. The CDR3 region has the DNA TGTGCCACCCTTTGGAACTGGGGGTCACCCCTCCACTTT.